The 22 T cell receptor beta chains below all came from one sample that was sequenced in a study of cytomegalovirus exposure and HLA in healthy donors. The study ran its PCR with 60 Vbeta and 13 Jbeta primers. Profiled with immunoSEQ multiplex PCR; TCRdb holds only in-frame clones, not every one. The sample includes approximately 210,000 clones, 70% to 80% seen only once; the top ten take roughly 0.4%. The sequenced sample was PBMCs. These receptors came from a male donor in good health and CMV-seropositive.

The genes are TRBV6-1 and TRBJ1-2, with 10 bases that match TRBD1. The CDR3 has 14 residues. Unmatched junction bases numbered 8, after V lost 6 bases and J lost 7 bases. Looked up from germline, CDR1 is MNHNS and CDR2 is SASEGT. CDR3 in DNA: TGTGCCAGCAGAACATTGGACAGGGGGGTTGGCTACACCTTC. Residues: CASRTLDRGVGYTF.

The rearrangement joins TRBV6-5 to TRBJ1-1; D remains unclear. From germline, CDR1 is MNHEY and CDR2 SVGAGI. Trimming left V 4 bases short and J 0 bases short, with 9 bases between. CDR3 length: 14 amino acids. The CDR3: CASSSQIMNTEAFF. In nucleotides, the CDR3 is TGTGCCAGCAGTTCACAGATCATGAACACTGAAGCTTTCTTT.

The rearrangement links TRBV2 to TRBJ2-5; 12 bases agree with TRBD2. After removal of 4 bases from V and 2 bases from J, the junction contained 2 bases not matched to a gene. The CDR3 contains 15 residues. Germline CDR1 reads SNHLY; CDR2 reads FYNNEI. Written as DNA, the CDR3 is TGTGCCAGCAGTGCAGGACTAGCGGGACAAGAGACCCAGTACTTC. Translation gives CASSAGLAGQETQYF.

The chain is built from TRBV5-6 and TRBJ2-1; 9 bases map to TRBD2. Germline values: CDR1 SGHDT, CDR2 YYEEEE. The CDR3 sequence is 15 residues long. Unmatched junction bases numbered 8, after V lost 1 base and J lost 9 bases. The CDR3 protein is CASSLRLAGPLEQFF. In nucleotides, the CDR3 is TGTGCCAGCAGCTTGAGGCTAGCGGGGCCCCTTGAGCAGTTCTTC.

V gene TRBV7-8 combines with J gene TRBJ2-2, with a tentative D call TRBD1 (6 bases). CDR1 and CDR2 (germline): SGHVS, FQNEAQ. The CDR3 is 17 amino acids. The germline V and J ends were trimmed by 5 bases and 3 bases, with 19 bases remaining between them. The CDR3 nucleotides read TGTGCCAGCAGCAACCCGGTGGATCAGGGGTACACCGGGGAGCTGTTTTTT. This sequence encodes CASSNPVDQGYTGELFF.

The rearrangement uses TRBV9 and TRBJ1-2; a possible D gene is TRBD1 (5 bases). V shed 0 bases and J shed 5 bases, with 23 bases lying between them. CDR1 SGDLS and CDR2 YYNGEE come from the germline V gene. This CDR3 contains 18 residues. Written as DNA, the CDR3 is TGTGCCAGCAGCGTAGACGTGGGCTCGCAGGGCGCAGGGTATGGCTACACCTTC. This gives the protein CASSVDVGSQGAGYGYTF.

This sequence joins TRBV11-2 and TRBJ2-2; 9 positions agree with TRBD2. The CDR3 covers 15 residues. V trimming: 3 bases; J trimming: 9 bases; junction bases outside the gene matches: 8. CDR1 and CDR2 (germline): SGHAT, FQNNGV. The CDR3 DNA is TGTGCCAGCAGCTTCCCCGGGACTAGCATCCGGGAGCTGTTTTTT. This codes for CASSFPGTSIRELFF.

This chain uses TRBV11-3 with TRBJ1-2, with TRBD1 matching over 9 bases. With 5 bases clipped from V and 3 bases from J, the junction kept 7 bases outside the gene matches. Germline V gives CDR1 SGHNT, CDR2 YENEEA. The CDR3 has 15 amino acids. The CDR3 protein is CASSPLGQGHYGYTF. CDR3 DNA: TGTGCCAGCAGCCCACTAGGACAGGGGCACTATGGCTACACCTTC.

This clone appeared once. The rearrangement uses TRBV19 and TRBJ1-2; 7 bases are shared with TRBD1. This CDR3 is 12 amino acids long. V lost 6 bases to trimming and J lost 4 bases; unmatched junction nucleotides: 2. Germline lookup yields CDR1 LNHDA and CDR2 SQIVND (reference sequence). The CDR3, as DNA: TGTGCCAGTAGGACAGGGATCTATGGCTACACCTTC. Its translation: CASRTGIYGYTF.

V and J are TRBV7-3 and TRBJ2-1, with TRBD2 identical over 7 bases. CDR1 and CDR2 from the germline V gene are SGHTA and FQGTGA. J gave up 3 bases and V 4 bases, and 6 bases lay outside the gene matches. This CDR3 spans 15 amino acids. DNA for the CDR3: TGTGCCAGCAGCTCGGGGCTAGCGGACTACAATGAGCAGTTCTTC. This translates into CASSSGLADYNEQFF.

The rearrangement links TRBV5-1 to TRBJ2-5; 7 bases fit TRBD2. The CDR3 length is 15 residues. CDR1 is SGHRS and CDR2 is YFSETQ in the germline V gene. The V segment lost 6 bases and the J segment 5 bases; nucleotides outside the gene matches: 13. The CDR3 here is CASTQGGSIDETQYF. As DNA, the CDR3 is TGCGCCAGCACCCAAGGCGGGAGCATTGATGAGACCCAGTACTTC.

The chain joins TRBV9 to TRBJ2-1; TRBD2 aligns across 13 bases. The CDR3 runs 17 residues. Germline V gene lookup returns CDR1 SGDLS and CDR2 YYNGEE. With V trimmed by 3 bases and J by 4 bases, 7 bases remained unmatched. The CDR3 here is CASSEPGLAGRYNEQFF. In DNA form, the CDR3 reads TGTGCCAGCAGCGAACCGGGACTAGCGGGAAGATACAATGAGCAGTTCTTC.

The V gene is TRBV4-1, the J gene TRBJ1-1, with 9 bases lining up with TRBD1. J lost 3 bases, V lost 0 bases, and 8 bases had no gene match. The CDR3 covers 17 residues. Germline CDR1 reads MGHRA; CDR2 reads YSYEKL. The CDR3 protein is CASSQDTQGAGDTEAFF. The DNA for the CDR3 is TGCGCCAGCAGCCAAGATACACAGGGGGCCGGGGACACTGAAGCTTTCTTT.

In this sample, this clone turned up once. The rearrangement joins TRBV7-8 to TRBJ2-3; maybe TRBD2 (6 bases). Germline CDR1 and CDR2: SGHVS and FQNEAQ. V was cut by 2 bases and J by 0 bases, with 12 bases left in between. The CDR3 is 16 amino acids. CDR3: CASSLYSAGSTDTQYF. As DNA, the CDR3 is TGTGCCAGCAGCTTATATTCAGCGGGTAGCACAGATACGCAGTATTTT.

The chain has TRBV18 and TRBJ2-2; D is perhaps TRBD1 (6 bases). V lost 6 bases to trimming and J lost 3 bases, with 17 bases between them. The germline V gene has CDR1 KGHSH and CDR2 LQKENI. CDR3 length equals 16 residues. Written as DNA, the CDR3 is TGTGCCAGCTCGCCGAACGTTAACAGGGACACCGGGGAGCTGTTTTTT. Translating gives CASSPNVNRDTGELFF.

The rearrangement links TRBV6-1 to TRBJ1-6, with 7 bases matching TRBD1. The germline CDR1 and CDR2 sequences are MNHNS and SASEGT. With 7 bases clipped from V and 4 bases from J, the junction kept 4 bases outside the gene matches. The length of the CDR3 is 14 residues. CDR3: CASIPGQYNSPLHF. Written as DNA, the CDR3 is TGTGCCAGCATCCCGGGACAGTATAATTCACCCCTCCACTTT.

The chain carries TRBV5-4 and TRBJ2-5; D might be TRBD1 (6 bases). This CDR3 has 14 residues. CDR1 is SGHNT and CDR2 is YYREEE in the germline V gene (reference sequence). V gave up 1 base and J gave up 4 bases, with 11 bases separating them. CDR3 DNA: TGTGCCAGCAGCTTGTCAGGGGCTGGAGAGACCCAGTACTTC. It translates to CASSLSGAGETQYF. Combining the CDR3 with reference TRBV5-4 and TRBJ2-5 gives the whole variable domain ETGVTQSPTHLIKTRGQQVTLRCSSQSGHNTVSWYQQALGQGPQFIFQYYREEENGRGNFPPRFSGLQFPNYSSELNVNALELDDSALYLCASSLSGAGETQYFGPGTRLLVL.

This chain links TRBV10-3 with TRBJ1-1; D gene uncertain. Trimming cost V 2 bases and J 4 bases, with 14 bases left between them. The CDR3 loop spans 15 amino acids. Germline V lookup: CDR1 ENHRY, CDR2 SYGVKD. The CDR3 spells CAISEGAARSTEAFF. As DNA, the CDR3 is TGTGCCATCAGTGAGGGTGCCGCCCGGAGCACTGAAGCTTTCTTT.

A word on this clone: Other DNA variants within this sample encode the same CDR3. The rearrangement joins TRBV6-1 to TRBJ2-5; TRBD2 matches 9 bases. V gave up 7 bases and J gave up 5 bases; unmatched junction bases: 8. Germline V gives CDR1 MNHNS, CDR2 SASEGT. This CDR3 contains 14 residues. CDR3 sequence: CASTLAGTQETQYF. The CDR3 DNA reads as TGTGCCAGCACCCTAGCGGGGACCCAGGAGACCCAGTACTTC.

The rearrangement uses TRBV4-2 and TRBJ1-1; 7 bases match TRBD1. CDR3 length equals 15 residues. In germline, CDR1 is LGHNA, CDR2 YNFKEQ. Trimming at V came to 0 bases and at J to 4 bases, leaving 5 bases not matched to a gene. This CDR3 reads CASSQEGQGGTEAFF. The DNA for the CDR3 is TGTGCCAGCAGCCAAGAAGGGCAGGGGGGCACTGAAGCTTTCTTT.

The DNA of the CDR3 is TGTGCCAGCAGTGAAGATCAGTTCTATGGCTACACCTTC. Protein product: CASSEDQFYGYTF. This rearrangement joins TRBV2 to TRBJ1-2; D call uncertain. The V end lost 1 base, the J end lost 4 bases, and 7 bases lay between the germline ends. The germline V gene encodes CDR1 SNHLY and CDR2 FYNNEI. The CDR3 runs 13 residues.

V is TRBV6-1 and J is TRBJ1-1; the match to TRBD1 covers 10 bases. J gave up 5 bases and V 7 bases, and 10 bases lay outside the gene matches. Germline V gene data show CDR1 as MNHNS and CDR2 as SASEGT. The CDR3 sequence is 15 residues long. CDR3 nucleotide sequence: TGTGCCAGCAACCGGGACAGGGGATTCGGTACTGAAGCTTTCTTT. It codes for CASNRDRGFGTEAFF.